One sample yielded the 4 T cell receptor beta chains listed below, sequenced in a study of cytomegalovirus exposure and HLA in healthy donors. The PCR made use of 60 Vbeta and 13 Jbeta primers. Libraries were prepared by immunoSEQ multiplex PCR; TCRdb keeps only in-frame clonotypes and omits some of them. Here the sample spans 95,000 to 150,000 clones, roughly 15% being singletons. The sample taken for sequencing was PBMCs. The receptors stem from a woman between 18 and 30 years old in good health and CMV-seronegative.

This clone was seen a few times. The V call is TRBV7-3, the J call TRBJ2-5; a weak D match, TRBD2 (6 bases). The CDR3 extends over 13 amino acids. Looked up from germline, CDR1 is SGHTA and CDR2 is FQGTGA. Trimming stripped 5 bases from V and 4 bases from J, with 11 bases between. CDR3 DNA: TGTGCCAGCAGCCAAGGGCGGGGAGAGACCCAGTACTTC. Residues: CASSQGRGETQYF. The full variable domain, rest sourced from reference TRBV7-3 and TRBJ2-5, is GAGVSQTPSNKVTEKGKYVELRCDPISGHTALYWYRQSLGQGPEFLIYFQGTGAADDSGLPNDRFFAVRPEGSVSTLKIQRTERGDSAVYLCASSQGRGETQYFGPGTRLLVL.

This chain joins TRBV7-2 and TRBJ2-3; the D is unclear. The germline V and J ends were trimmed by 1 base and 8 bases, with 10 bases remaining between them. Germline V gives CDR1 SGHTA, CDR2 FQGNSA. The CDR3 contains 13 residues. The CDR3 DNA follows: TGTGCCAGCAGCTTAGTACGGAGAGGTACGCAGTATTTT. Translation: CASSLVRRGTQYF.

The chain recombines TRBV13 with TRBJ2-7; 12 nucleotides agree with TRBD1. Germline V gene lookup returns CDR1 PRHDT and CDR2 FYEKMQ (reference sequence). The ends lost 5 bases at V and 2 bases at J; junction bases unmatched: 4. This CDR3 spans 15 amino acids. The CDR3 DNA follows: TGTGCCAGCAGCCCGGGGACAGGGGGCGCCTACGAGCAGTACTTC. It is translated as CASSPGTGGAYEQYF.

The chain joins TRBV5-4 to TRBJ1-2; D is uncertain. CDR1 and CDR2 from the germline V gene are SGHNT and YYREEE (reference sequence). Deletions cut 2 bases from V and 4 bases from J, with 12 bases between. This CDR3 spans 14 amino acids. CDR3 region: CASSFSQTSYGYTF. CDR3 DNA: TGTGCCAGCAGCTTTAGCCAGACCTCCTATGGCTACACCTTC.